The next 21 T cell receptor beta chains were all read from a single sample in a study of cytomegalovirus exposure and HLA in healthy donors (dated by TCRdb to about 2017). Library method: the immunoSEQ multiplex PCR assay. A mixture of 60 forward primers for TCR Vbeta segments and 13 reverse primers for TCR Jbeta segments was used in the multiplex PCR. What TCRdb holds here is the immuneACCESS table cut down to in-frame rearrangements. Part of the clones is not present; checked against another copy, under half of the missing clones reflect an unresolved V gene, and the others are unexplained. The sample has approximately 38,000 clones on record. Roughly 1.4% of the sample lies in the top ten. The sequenced sample was PBMCs. The receptors derive from a man aged 25-45 years in good health and CMV-seronegative.

The rearrangement links TRBV6-1 to TRBJ1-2, with D possibly being TRBD1 (5 bases). The CDR3 length is 14 residues. V was pared by 6 bases and J by 5 bases, with 16 bases between. In germline, CDR1 is MNHNS, CDR2 SASEGT. This CDR3 is CASRAGPGGYGYTF. The CDR3 DNA is TGTGCCAGCAGGGCGGGACCCGGAGGGTATGGCTACACCTTC.

This chain joins TRBV7-8 and TRBJ2-7, with 13 bases identical to TRBD2. The V segment lost 5 bases and the J segment 2 bases; nucleotides outside the gene matches: 18. CDR1 and CDR2 (germline): SGHVS, FQNEAQ. CDR3 size: 20 residues. CDR3 residues: CASSPRLAGGPIRVAYEQYF. The CDR3 nucleotides read TGTGCCAGCAGCCCCCGACTAGCGGGAGGTCCGATCCGAGTTGCCTACGAGCAGTACTTC.

V gene TRBV11-2 combines with J gene TRBJ2-1; TRBD2 matches at 11 bases. In germline, CDR1 is SGHAT, CDR2 FQNNGV. After removal of 8 bases from V and 5 bases from J, the junction contained 11 bases not matched to a gene. The CDR3 loop spans 16 amino acids. This CDR3 is CASFPGGLAAHNEQFF. CDR3 DNA: TGTGCCAGCTTCCCCGGGGGACTAGCGGCCCACAATGAGCAGTTCTTC.

The rearrangement links TRBV6-4 to TRBJ1-5; 8 nucleotides agree with TRBD1. This CDR3 is built from 17 residues. Germline CDR1 is MRHNA and CDR2 is SNTAGT. V was clipped by 0 bases and J by 0 bases; unmatched bases: 4. The CDR3 nucleotides are TGTGCCAGCAGTGACTCGATACAGGGGGATAGCAATCAGCCCCAGCATTTT. Its translation: CASSDSIQGDSNQPQHF.

The V and J genes are TRBV7-2 and TRBJ1-2, with 7 bases that match TRBD1. Germline CDR1 is SGHTA and CDR2 is FQGNSA. This CDR3 is 13 amino acids long. V was pared by 4 bases and J by 2 bases, with 1 base of the junction left unmatched. The CDR3 sequence: CASSSGGNYGYTF. CDR3 DNA: TGTGCCAGCAGCTCAGGGGGAAACTATGGCTACACCTTC. The full variable domain, completed using reference TRBV7-2 and TRBJ1-2, is GAGVSQSPSNKVTEKGKDVELRCDPISGHTALYWYRQSLGQGLEFLIYFQGNSAPDKSGLPSDRFSAERTGGSVSTLTIQRTQQEDSAVYLCASSSGGNYGYTFGSGTRLTVV.

V and J are TRBV5-4 and TRBJ2-7; TRBD1 aligns across 9 bases. The CDR3 runs to 15 residues. The germline CDR1 and CDR2 sequences are SGHNT and YYREEE (reference sequence). V gave up 5 bases and J gave up 6 bases; unmatched junction bases: 12. CDR3 residues: CASRPAPGQGGEQYF. For the CDR3, the DNA is TGTGCCAGCAGACCCGCACCGGGACAGGGCGGCGAGCAGTACTTC.

The rearrangement joins TRBV4-3 to TRBJ1-2, with TRBD1 identical over 9 bases. The J segment lost 5 bases and the V segment lost 5 bases, leaving 3 bases of the junction unmatched. The germline V gene has CDR1 LGHNA and CDR2 YSLEER. The CDR3 is made up of 13 amino acids. CDR3 in amino acids: CASSYGQGYGYTF. The CDR3 region has the DNA TGCGCCAGCAGCTACGGACAGGGGTATGGCTACACCTTC.

The rearrangement uses TRBV9 and TRBJ2-3; D might be TRBD1 (6 bases). Per the germline V gene, CDR1 is SGDLS and CDR2 is YYNGEE. The CDR3 has 16 residues. Trimming shortened V by 0 bases and J by 2 bases, and 13 bases separated the two germline ends. The CDR3 DNA reads TGTGCCAGCAGCGTAGCCGACAGGCGATCCACAGATACGCAGTATTTT. Residues: CASSVADRRSTDTQYF.

The rearrangement links TRBV19 to TRBJ2-7, with TRBD2 matching 8 bases. The CDR3 sequence is 11 residues long. Germline CDR1 and CDR2: LNHDA and SQIVND (reference sequence). The V gene end was trimmed by 6 bases and the J gene end by 6 bases; junction bases not matched to a gene: 1. The CDR3 bases are TGTGCCAGTAGCGGGAGGGCCGAGCAGTACTTC. Its translation: CASSGRAEQYF.

Here the CDR3 DNA reads TGTGCCAGCACAAAAGGAGGGAACGAGACCCAGTACTTC. Amino acids: CASTKGGNETQYF. The chain joins TRBV6-5 to TRBJ2-5, with a tentative D call TRBD2 (6 bases). The germline V gene has CDR1 MNHEY and CDR2 SVGAGI. With 7 bases removed from V and 5 bases from J, the gap between germline ends came to 14 bases. The CDR3 sequence is 13 residues long.

The V gene is TRBV6-1, the J gene TRBJ1-1, with D maybe TRBD1 (5 bases). V dropped 6 bases and J dropped 4 bases, with 18 bases sitting between them. CDR1 is MNHNS, CDR2 SASEGT, per germline. This CDR3 comprises 15 residues. This chain's CDR3 is CASSPTRWGGTEAFF. CDR3 DNA: TGTGCCAGCAGCCCTACTAGGTGGGGGGGCACTGAAGCTTTCTTT.

This rearrangement joins TRBV6-1 to TRBJ1-4; 7 bases align to TRBD1. Per germline, CDR1 MNHNS and CDR2 SASEGT. V shed 8 bases, J shed 5 bases, and the junction held 8 bases outside the gene matches. This CDR3 spans 14 amino acids. The CDR3 DNA reads TGTGCCAGCCTTCCCGGGACAGAGAATGAAAAACTGTTTTTT. Translation gives CASLPGTENEKLFF.

The chain joins TRBV4-3 to TRBJ1-4; the match to TRBD1 covers 8 bases. The V gene's germline CDR1 is LGHNA and CDR2 YSLEER. This CDR3 spans 13 amino acids. Trimming took 0 bases from V and 16 from J; bases not matched to a gene: 7. CDR3 bases: TGCGCCAGCAGCCAAGACCGACAGGGGATGGAGTTTTTT. Encoded protein: CASSQDRQGMEFF.

Written as DNA, the CDR3 is TGTGCCAGCAGTCCCCAGACAGGGGGGCAAGAGACCCAGTACTTC. The encoded protein is CASSPQTGGQETQYF. The chain uses TRBV28 and TRBJ2-5; TRBD1 aligns across 9 bases. The CDR3 runs 15 residues. The V gene end was trimmed by 5 bases and the J gene end by 2 bases; junction bases not matched to a gene: 6. Per the germline V gene, CDR1 is MDHEN and CDR2 is SYDVKM.

V gene TRBV30 combines with J gene TRBJ2-1, with no clear D. CDR1 is GTSNPN, CDR2 SVGIG, per germline (reference sequence). This CDR3 spans 13 amino acids. Between the trimmed V and J ends, which lost 0 bases and 4 bases, there was a span of 7 bases. CDR3 sequence (DNA): TGTGCCTGGAGTGTCTACAGATACAATGAGCAGTTCTTC. Amino acids: CAWSVYRYNEQFF.

The chain has TRBV4-1 and TRBJ1-5; no clear D gene. The CDR3 contains 15 residues. Germline V gene data show CDR1 as MGHRA and CDR2 as YSYEKL. V gave up 1 base and J gave up 0 bases, with 7 bases separating them. CDR3 coding DNA: TGCGCCAGCAGCCAAGTTCTGTATAGCAATCAGCCCCAGCATTTT. Translating gives CASSQVLYSNQPQHF.

V gene TRBV19 combines with J gene TRBJ2-3; D ambiguous. The CDR3 length is 12 residues. Per germline, CDR1 LNHDA and CDR2 SQIVND (reference sequence). V dropped 1 base and J dropped 7 bases, with 6 bases sitting between them. DNA of the CDR3: TGTGCCAGTAGTATAGGAGCCTATACGCAGTATTTT. It translates to CASSIGAYTQYF.

V gene TRBV19 combines with J gene TRBJ1-2; D might be TRBD1 (5 bases). V was clipped by 7 bases and J by 4 bases, with 25 bases between them. This CDR3 comprises 17 residues. Germline CDR1 LNHDA, CDR2 SQIVND (reference sequence). CDR3 coding DNA: TGTGCCAGTACCCCCGGGGGTCCGGGCAGGGTGGGCTATGGCTACACCTTC. It is translated as CASTPGGPGRVGYGYTF.

This chain uses TRBV6-1 with TRBJ2-7, with 9 positions matching TRBD1. The germline gives CDR1 MNHNS, CDR2 SASEGT. The trim removed 8 bases at V and 3 bases at J, leaving 5 bases unmatched. CDR3 length: 13 residues. The CDR3 sequence: CASWDRALYEQYF. As DNA, the CDR3 is TGTGCCAGCTGGGACAGGGCCCTCTACGAGCAGTACTTC.

The V gene is TRBV19, the J gene TRBJ2-2, with TRBD2 matching 8 bases. CDR3 length equals 14 residues. Unmatched junction bases numbered 6, after V lost 6 bases and J lost 6 bases. Germline CDR1 LNHDA, CDR2 SQIVND (reference sequence). CDR3: CASRRAGVPGELFF. The CDR3 DNA sequence: TGTGCCAGTAGGCGAGCGGGAGTCCCCGGGGAGCTGTTTTTT. Variable domain in full (rest from reference TRBV19 and TRBJ2-2): DGGITQSPKYLFRKEGQNVTLSCEQNLNHDAMYWYRQDPGQGLRLIYYSQIVNDFQKGDIAEGYSVSREKKESFPLTVTSAQKNPTAFYLCASRRAGVPGELFFGEGSRLTVL.

The chain joins TRBV5-4 to TRBJ1-1; possibly TRBD1 for D (6 bases). CDR3 length: 14 residues. Germline V CDR1 and CDR2: SGHNT, YYREEE (reference sequence). V lost 4 bases and J 1 base, leaving 11 bases between the germline ends. The CDR3 here is CASSTRTANTEAFF. CDR3 coding DNA: TGTGCCAGCAGCACCCGGACAGCGAACACTGAAGCTTTCTTT.